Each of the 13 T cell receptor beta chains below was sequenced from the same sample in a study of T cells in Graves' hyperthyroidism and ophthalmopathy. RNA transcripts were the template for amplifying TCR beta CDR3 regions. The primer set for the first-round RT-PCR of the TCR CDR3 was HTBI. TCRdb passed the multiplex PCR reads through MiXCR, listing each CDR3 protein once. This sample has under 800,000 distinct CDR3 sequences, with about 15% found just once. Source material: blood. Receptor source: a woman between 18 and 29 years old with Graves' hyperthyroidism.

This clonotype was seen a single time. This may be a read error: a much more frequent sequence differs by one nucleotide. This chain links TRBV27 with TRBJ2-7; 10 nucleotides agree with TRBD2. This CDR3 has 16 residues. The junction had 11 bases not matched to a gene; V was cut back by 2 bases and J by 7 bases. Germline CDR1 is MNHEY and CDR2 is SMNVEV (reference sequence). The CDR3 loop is CASSLISSGSRHEQYF. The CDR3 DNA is TGTGCCAGCAGTTTAATATCTAGCGGGAGTAGACATGAGCAGTACTTC.

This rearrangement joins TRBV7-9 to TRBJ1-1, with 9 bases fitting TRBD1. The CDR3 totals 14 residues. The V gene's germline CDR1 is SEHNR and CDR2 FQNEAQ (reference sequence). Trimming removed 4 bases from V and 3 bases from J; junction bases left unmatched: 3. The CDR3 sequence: CASSYHRGHTEAFF. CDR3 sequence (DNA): TGTGCCAGCAGCTACCACAGGGGGCACACTGAAGCTTTCTTT.

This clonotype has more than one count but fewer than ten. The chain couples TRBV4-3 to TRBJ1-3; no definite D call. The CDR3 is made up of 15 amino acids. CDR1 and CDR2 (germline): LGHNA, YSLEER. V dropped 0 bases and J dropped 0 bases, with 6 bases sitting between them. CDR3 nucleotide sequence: TGCGCCAGCAGCCAAGATAAAGGCTCTGGAAACACCATATATTTT. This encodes CASSQDKGSGNTIYF.

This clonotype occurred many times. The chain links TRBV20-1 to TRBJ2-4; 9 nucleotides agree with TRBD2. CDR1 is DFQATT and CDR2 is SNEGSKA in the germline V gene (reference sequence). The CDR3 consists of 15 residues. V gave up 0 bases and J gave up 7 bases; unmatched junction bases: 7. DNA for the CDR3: TGCAGTGCTAGAGATCCAGCGGCGGGGGGGAACATTCAGTACTTC. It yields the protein CSARDPAAGGNIQYF.

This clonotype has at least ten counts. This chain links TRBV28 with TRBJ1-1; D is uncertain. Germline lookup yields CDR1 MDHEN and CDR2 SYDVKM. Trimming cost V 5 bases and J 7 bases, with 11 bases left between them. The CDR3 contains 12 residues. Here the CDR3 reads CASSPPSLEAFF. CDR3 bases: TGTGCCAGCAGTCCTCCCTCCCTTGAAGCTTTCTTT. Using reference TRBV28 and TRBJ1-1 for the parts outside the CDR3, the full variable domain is DVKVTQSSRYLVKRTGEKVFLECVQDMDHENMFWYRQDPGLGLRLIYFSYDVKMKEKGDIPEGYSVSREKKERFSLILESASTNQTSMYLCASSPPSLEAFFGQGTRLTVV.

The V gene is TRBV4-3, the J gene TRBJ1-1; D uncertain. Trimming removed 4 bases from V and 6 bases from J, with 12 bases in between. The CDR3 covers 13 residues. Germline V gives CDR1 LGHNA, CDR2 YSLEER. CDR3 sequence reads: CASSLLYGAEAFF. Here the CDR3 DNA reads TGCGCCAGCAGCCTCCTTTACGGGGCTGAAGCTTTCTTT.

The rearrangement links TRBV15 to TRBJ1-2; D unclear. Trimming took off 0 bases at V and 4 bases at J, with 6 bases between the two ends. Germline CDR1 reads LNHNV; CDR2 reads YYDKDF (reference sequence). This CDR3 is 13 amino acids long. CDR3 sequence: CATSRDWPYGYTF. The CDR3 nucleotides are TGTGCCACCAGCAGAGATTGGCCCTATGGCTACACCTTC. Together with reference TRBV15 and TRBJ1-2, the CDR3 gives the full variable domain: DAMVIQNPRYQVTQFGKPVTLSCSQTLNHNVMYWYQQKSSQAPKLLFHYYDKDFNNEADTPDNFQSRRPNTSFCFLDIRSPGLGDTAMYLCATSRDWPYGYTFGSGTRLTVV.

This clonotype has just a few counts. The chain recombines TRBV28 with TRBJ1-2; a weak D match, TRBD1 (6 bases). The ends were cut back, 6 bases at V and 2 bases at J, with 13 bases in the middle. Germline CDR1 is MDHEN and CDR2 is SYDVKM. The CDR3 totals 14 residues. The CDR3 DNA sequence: TGTGCCAGCAGCCAGCCCGGGGGCAACTATGGCTACACCTTC. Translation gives CASSQPGGNYGYTF.

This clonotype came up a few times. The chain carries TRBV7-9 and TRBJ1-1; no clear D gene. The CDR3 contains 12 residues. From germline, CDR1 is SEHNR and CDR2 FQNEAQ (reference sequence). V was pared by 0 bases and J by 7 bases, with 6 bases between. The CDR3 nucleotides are TGTGCCAGCAGCTTAGCCCGCCGTGAAGCTTTCTTT. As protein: CASSLARREAFF.

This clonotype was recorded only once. CDR3 region: CASTKPERGTEAFF. The CDR3 DNA sequence: TGTGCCAGCACCAAACCGGAGAGGGGCACTGAAGCTTTCTTT. The rearrangement joins TRBV6-2 or TRBV6-3 to TRBJ1-1; perhaps TRBD1 as D (5 bases). The V end was cut by 7 bases, the J end by 4 bases, with 16 bases between. CDR1 is MNHEY, CDR2 SVGEGT, per germline. There are 14 residues in the CDR3.

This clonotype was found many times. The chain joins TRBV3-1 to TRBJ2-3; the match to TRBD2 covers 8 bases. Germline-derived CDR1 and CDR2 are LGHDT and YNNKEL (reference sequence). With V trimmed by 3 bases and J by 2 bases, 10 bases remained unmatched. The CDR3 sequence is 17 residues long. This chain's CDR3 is CASSQGPAGGPTDTQYF. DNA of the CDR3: TGTGCCAGCAGCCAGGGTCCGGCGGGAGGCCCCACAGATACGCAGTATTTT.

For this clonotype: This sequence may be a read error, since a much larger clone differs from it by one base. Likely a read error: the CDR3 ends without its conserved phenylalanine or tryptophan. DNA for the CDR3: TGTGCCAGCAGCTTAGTTGGGGCAGGGACCGGAAACACCATATATTTA. Its protein is CASSLVGAGTGNTIYL. The genes are TRBV7-8 and TRBJ1-3, with D possibly matching TRBD1 (5 bases). Per the germline V gene, CDR1 is SGHVS and CDR2 is FQNEAQ. This CDR3 has 16 amino acids. V was clipped by 1 base and J by 4 bases, with 14 bases between them.

The CDR3 DNA follows: TGCGCCAGCAGTGTTAGTAGCGCGGGCTACAATGAGCAGTTCTTC. Protein sequence: CASSVSSAGYNEQFF. The chain employs TRBV10-1 and TRBJ2-1, with D perhaps matching TRBD2 (5 bases). V was shortened by 4 bases and J by 3 bases, with 13 bases between the two germline ends. The germline CDR1 and CDR2 sequences are WNHNN and SYGVQD (reference sequence). The CDR3 is 15 residues long.